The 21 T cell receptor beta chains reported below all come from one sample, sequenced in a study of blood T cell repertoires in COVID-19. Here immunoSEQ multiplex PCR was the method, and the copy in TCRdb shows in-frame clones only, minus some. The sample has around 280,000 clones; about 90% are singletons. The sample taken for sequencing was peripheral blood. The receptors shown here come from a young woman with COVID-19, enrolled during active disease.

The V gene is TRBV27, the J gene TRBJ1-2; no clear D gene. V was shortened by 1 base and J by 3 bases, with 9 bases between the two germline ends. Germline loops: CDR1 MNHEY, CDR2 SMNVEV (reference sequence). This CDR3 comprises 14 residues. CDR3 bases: TGTGCCAGCAGTTTATACCCAGGTGACTATGGCTACACCTTC. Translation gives CASSLYPGDYGYTF.

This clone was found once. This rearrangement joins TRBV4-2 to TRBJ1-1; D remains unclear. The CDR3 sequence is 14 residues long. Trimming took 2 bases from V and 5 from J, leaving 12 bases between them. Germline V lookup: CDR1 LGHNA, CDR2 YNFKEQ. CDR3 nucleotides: TGTGCCAGCAGCCAAAGCCCACGGGGAACTGAAGCTTTCTTT. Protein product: CASSQSPRGTEAFF.

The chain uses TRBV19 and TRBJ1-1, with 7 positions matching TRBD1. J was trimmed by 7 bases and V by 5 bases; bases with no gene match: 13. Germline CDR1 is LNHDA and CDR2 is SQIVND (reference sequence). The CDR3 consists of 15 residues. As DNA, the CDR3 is TGTGCCAGTAGTCGATCTGACAGGGAATTAGGTGAAGCTTTCTTT. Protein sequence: CASSRSDRELGEAFF.

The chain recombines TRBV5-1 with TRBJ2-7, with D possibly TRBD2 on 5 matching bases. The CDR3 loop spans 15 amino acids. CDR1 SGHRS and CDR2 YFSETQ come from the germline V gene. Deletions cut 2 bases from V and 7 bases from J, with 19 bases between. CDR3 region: CASSLDEGSSGEQYF. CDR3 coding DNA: TGCGCCAGCAGCTTAGATGAAGGAAGCTCGGGAGAGCAGTACTTC. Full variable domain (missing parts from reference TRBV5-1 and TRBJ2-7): KAGVTQTPRYLIKTRGQQVTLSCSPISGHRSVSWYQQTPGQGLQFLFEYFSETQRNKGNFPGRFSGRQFSNSRSEMNVSTLELGDSALYLCASSLDEGSSGEQYFGPGTRLTVT.

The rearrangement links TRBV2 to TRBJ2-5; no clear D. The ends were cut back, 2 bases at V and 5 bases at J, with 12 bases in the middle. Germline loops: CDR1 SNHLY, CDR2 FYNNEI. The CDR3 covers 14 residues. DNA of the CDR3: TGTGCCAGCAGTGAACGAGCCCAACAGGAGACCCAGTACTTC. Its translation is CASSERAQQETQYF.

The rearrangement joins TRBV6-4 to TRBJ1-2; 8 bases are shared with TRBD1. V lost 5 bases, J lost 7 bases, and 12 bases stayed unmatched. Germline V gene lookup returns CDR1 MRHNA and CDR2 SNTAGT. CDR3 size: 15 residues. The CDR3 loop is CASSITGGMLGGYTF. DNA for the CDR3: TGTGCCAGCAGTATCACAGGGGGAATGTTGGGTGGCTACACCTTC.

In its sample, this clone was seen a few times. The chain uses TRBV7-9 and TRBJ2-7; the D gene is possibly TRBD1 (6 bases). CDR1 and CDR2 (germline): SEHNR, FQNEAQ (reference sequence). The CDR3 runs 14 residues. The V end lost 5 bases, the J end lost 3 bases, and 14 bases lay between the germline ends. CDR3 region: CASSHQGIGYEQYF. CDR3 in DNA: TGTGCCAGCAGCCACCAGGGGATCGGCTACGAGCAGTACTTC.

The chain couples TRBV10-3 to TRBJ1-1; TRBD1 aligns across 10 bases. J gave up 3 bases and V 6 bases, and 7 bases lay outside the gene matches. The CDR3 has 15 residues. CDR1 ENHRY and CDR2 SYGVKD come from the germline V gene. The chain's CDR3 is CAISRQGAKDTEAFF. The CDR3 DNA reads TGTGCCATCAGCCGACAGGGGGCGAAGGACACTGAAGCTTTCTTT.

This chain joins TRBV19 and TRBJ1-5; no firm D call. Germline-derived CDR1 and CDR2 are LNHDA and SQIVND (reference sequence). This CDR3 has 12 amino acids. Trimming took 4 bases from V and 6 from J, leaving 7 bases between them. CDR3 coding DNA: TGTGCCAGTAGTACGCGGTCTCAGCCCCAGCATTTT. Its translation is CASSTRSQPQHF. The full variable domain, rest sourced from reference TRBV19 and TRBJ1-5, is DGGITQSPKYLFRKEGQNVTLSCEQNLNHDAMYWYRQDPGQGLRLIYYSQIVNDFQKGDIAEGYSVSREKKESFPLTVTSAQKNPTAFYLCASSTRSQPQHFGDGTRLSIL.

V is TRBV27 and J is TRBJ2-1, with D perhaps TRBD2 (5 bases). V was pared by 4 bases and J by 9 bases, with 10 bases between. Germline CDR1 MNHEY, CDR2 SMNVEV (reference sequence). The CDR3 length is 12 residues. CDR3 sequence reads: CASSSWRAEQFF. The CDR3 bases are TGTGCCAGCAGTTCCTGGCGGGCTGAGCAGTTCTTC.

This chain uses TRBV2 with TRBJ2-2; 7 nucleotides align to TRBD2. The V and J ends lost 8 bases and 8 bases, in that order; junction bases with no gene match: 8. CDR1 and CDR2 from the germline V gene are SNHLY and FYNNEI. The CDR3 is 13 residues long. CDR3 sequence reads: CASQGLPTGELFF. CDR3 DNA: TGTGCCAGCCAGGGACTACCGACGGGGGAGCTGTTTTTT.

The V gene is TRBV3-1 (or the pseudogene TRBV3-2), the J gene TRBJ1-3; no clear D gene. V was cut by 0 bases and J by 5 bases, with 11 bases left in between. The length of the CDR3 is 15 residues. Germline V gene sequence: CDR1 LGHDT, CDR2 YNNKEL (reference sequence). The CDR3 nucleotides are TGTGCCAGCAGCCAAGACGGCTTGGGCAGAAACACCATATATTTT. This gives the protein CASSQDGLGRNTIYF.

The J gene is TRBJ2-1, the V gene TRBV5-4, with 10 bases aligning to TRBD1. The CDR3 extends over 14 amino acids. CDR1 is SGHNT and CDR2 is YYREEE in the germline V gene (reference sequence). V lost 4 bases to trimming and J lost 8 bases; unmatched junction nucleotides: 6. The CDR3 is CASSKGQGSDEQFF. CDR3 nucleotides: TGTGCCAGCAGCAAGGGACAGGGGAGCGATGAGCAGTTCTTC.

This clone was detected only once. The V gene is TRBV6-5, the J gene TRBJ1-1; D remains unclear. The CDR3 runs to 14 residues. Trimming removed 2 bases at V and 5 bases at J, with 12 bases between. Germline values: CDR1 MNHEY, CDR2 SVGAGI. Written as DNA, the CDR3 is TGTGCCAGCAGTTACGGAGGGATTTGGACTGAAGCTTTCTTT. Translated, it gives CASSYGGIWTEAFF.

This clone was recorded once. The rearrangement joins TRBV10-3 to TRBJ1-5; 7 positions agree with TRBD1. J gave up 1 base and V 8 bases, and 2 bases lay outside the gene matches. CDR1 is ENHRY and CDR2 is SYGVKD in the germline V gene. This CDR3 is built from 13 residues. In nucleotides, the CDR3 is TGTGCCATCCAGGGGGGCAGCAATCAGCCCCAGCATTTT. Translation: CAIQGGSNQPQHF.

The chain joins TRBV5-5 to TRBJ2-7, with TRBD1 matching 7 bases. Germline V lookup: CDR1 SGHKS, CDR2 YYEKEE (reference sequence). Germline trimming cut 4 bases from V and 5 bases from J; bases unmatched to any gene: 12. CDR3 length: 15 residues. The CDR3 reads CASSHRQGNPNEQYF. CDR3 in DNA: TGTGCCAGCAGCCACCGACAGGGTAATCCGAACGAGCAGTACTTC.

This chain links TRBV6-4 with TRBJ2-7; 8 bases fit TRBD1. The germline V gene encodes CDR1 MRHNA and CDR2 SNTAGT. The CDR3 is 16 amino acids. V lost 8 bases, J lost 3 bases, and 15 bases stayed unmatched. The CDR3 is CASQGQGRRHGYEQYF. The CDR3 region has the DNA TGTGCCAGCCAAGGACAGGGACGAAGGCATGGCTACGAGCAGTACTTC.

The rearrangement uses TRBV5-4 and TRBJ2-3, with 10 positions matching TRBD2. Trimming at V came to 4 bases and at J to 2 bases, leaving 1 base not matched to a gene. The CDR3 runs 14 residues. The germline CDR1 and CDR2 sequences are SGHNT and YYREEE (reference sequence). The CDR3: CASSSGGDTDTQYF. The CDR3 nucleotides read TGTGCCAGCAGCAGCGGGGGGGACACAGATACGCAGTATTTT.

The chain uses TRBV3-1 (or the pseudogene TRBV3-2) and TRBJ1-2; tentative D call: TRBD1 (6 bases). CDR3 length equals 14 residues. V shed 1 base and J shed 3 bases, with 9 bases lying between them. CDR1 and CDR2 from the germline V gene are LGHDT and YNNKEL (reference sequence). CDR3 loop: CASSQAAGDYGYTF. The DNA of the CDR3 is TGTGCCAGCAGCCAAGCGGCAGGGGACTATGGCTACACCTTC.

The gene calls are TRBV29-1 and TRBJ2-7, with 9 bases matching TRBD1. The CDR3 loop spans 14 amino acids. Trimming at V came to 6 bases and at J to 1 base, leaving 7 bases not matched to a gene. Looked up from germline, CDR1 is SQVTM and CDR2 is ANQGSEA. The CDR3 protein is CSVLTGQGSYEQYF. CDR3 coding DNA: TGCAGCGTCCTAACGGGACAGGGTTCCTACGAGCAGTACTTC.

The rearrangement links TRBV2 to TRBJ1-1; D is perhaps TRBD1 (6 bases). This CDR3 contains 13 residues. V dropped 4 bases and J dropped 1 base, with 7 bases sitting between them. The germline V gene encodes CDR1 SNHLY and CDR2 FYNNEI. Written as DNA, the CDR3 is TGTGCCAGCAGTGTACAGGGGAACACTGAAGCTTTCTTT. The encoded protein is CASSVQGNTEAFF.